This T cell receptor (beta chain) comes out of a study of T cell responses to AZD1222 COVID-19 vaccine. Study results and limitations: Regions 160-218 and 743-854 dominated among vaccine-associated CD4 TCRs spanning spike. Just 5 to 7 AZD1222 recipients tested seropositive at baseline. Clonal diversity was possibly underestimated, and the donors were mostly white British, with more females.

Only in-frame clones appear in the TCRdb table, and some are missing; sequencing was by immunoSEQ multiplex PCR. The sample carries tens of thousands of clones, around 92% recorded once. Germline V gene sequence: CDR1 MGHRA, CDR2 YSYEKL. CDR3 length: 15 residues. The V end was cut by 0 bases, the J end by 2 bases, with 10 bases between. Concerning this clone itself: Its antigen is undetermined.

The sample was peripheral blood, taken on day 0 of AZD1222 vaccination. The sequence derives from an adult in good health. The rearrangement links TRBV4-1 to TRBJ2-5; D is possibly TRBD1 (6 bases). The CDR3 DNA sequence: TGCGCCAGCAGCCAAGATGGCAGGGGACAAGAGACCCAGTACTTC. It is translated as CASSQDGRGQETQYF.